This T cell receptor (beta chain) comes out of a study of CD8+ T cells in alopecia areata. About the study: Percent affected scalp area, the SALT score, rated treated patients' severity. Overall study results and limits: In scalp and blood, many expanded lesional clones persisted during tofacitinib. Both scalp clonality and the expanded CD8+ clones among the top 100 showed a significant decrease with tofacitinib.

Investigators isolated RNA and reverse transcribed it into cDNA to act as the sequencing template. Here immunoSEQ multiplex PCR was the method, and the copy in TCRdb shows in-frame clones only, minus some. The repertoire holds hundreds of thousands of clones, with 58% as singletons. The treatment here: oral pan-JAK inhibitor, 5-10 mg twice daily. This clone appeared a few times. As yet, its antigen is unknown. The TCR was taken from a human donor with alopecia areata. Sequences were derived from CD4+ T cells sorted from blood, sampled at week 24, from a patient treated with tofacitinib.

DNA for the CDR3: TGTGCCAGCAGCTCAATAGCGGGCCGCACAGATACGCAGTATTTT. Protein sequence: CASSSIAGRTDTQYF. The gene calls are TRBV7-9 and TRBJ2-3; 7 bases align to TRBD2. J gave up 1 base and V 4 bases, and 5 bases lay outside the gene matches. The V gene's germline CDR1 is SEHNR and CDR2 FQNEAQ (reference sequence). This CDR3 has 15 residues.